One and the same sample provided the 18 T cell receptor beta chains below, sequenced in a study of T-cell memory formation after mild COVID-19. TCRdb redid the calling of the 5' RACE reads with MiXCR, one entry per CDR3 protein. Here the sample spans about 150,000 distinct CDR3 sequences, about 14% being singletons. The sample comprised PBMCs or a T cell subset sorted from them (not recorded which). These receptors came from an adult woman who had mild COVID-19 (a few samples of this study predate the infection). Cell type and time point are not known.

This clonotype was observed at least ten times. The chain employs TRBV20-1 and TRBJ1-5; a possible D gene is TRBD1 (5 bases). V dropped 6 bases and J dropped 4 bases, with 16 bases sitting between them. CDR1 is DFQATT, CDR2 SNEGSKA, per germline (reference sequence). CDR3 size: 14 residues. Here the CDR3 DNA reads TGCAGTGCCCTCCCACTCGCAGGGAATCAGCCCCAGCATTTT. Its protein is CSALPLAGNQPQHF.

In this sample, this clonotype turned up a few times. The chain has TRBV7-8 and TRBJ1-1; TRBD1 might be the D (6 bases). CDR1 is SGHVS and CDR2 is FQNEAQ in the germline V gene. The CDR3 is 15 amino acids. V was trimmed by 5 bases and J by 4 bases, leaving 17 bases between them. CDR3 nucleotides: TGTGCCAGCAGCCCAGTGCGGGGGCTGGGCACTGAAGCTTTCTTT. This sequence encodes CASSPVRGLGTEAFF.

V and J are TRBV18 and TRBJ1-1; D unresolved. Trimming left V 3 bases short and J 6 bases short, with 8 bases between. The CDR3 sequence is 12 residues long. Germline V CDR1 and CDR2: KGHSH, LQKENI. CDR3 protein: CASSPSQAEAFF. CDR3 coding DNA: TGTGCCAGCTCACCGAGTCAGGCTGAAGCTTTCTTT. Full variable domain (missing parts from reference TRBV18 and TRBJ1-1): NAGVMQNPRHLVRRRGQEARLRCSPMKGHSHVYWYRQLPEEGLKFMVYLQKENIIDESGMPKERFSAEFPKEGPSILRIQQVVRGDSAAYFCASSPSQAEAFFGQGTRLTVV.

This clonotype was picked up a small number of times. The chain has TRBV7-2 and TRBJ2-1; TRBD2 agrees at 12 bases. J gave up 7 bases and V 2 bases, and 3 bases lay outside the gene matches. In germline, CDR1 is SGHTA, CDR2 FQGNSA. The CDR3 length is 15 residues. As DNA, the CDR3 is TGTGCCAGCAGCTTATCTAGCGGGGGGGCGAATGAGCAGTTCTTC. This codes for CASSLSSGGANEQFF.

This clonotype came up a few times. This rearrangement joins TRBV7-2 to TRBJ2-1; no reliable D call. Germline CDR1 and CDR2: SGHTA and FQGNSA. This CDR3 comprises 11 residues. The V and J ends lost 2 bases and 9 bases respectively, with 5 bases between them. This CDR3 is CASSLSFEQFF. The CDR3, as DNA: TGTGCCAGCAGCTTAAGTTTTGAGCAGTTCTTC.

This chain links TRBV12-3 or TRBV12-4 with TRBJ2-5, with D possibly matching TRBD1 (6 bases). V was clipped by 1 base and J by 4 bases, with 13 bases between them. The CDR3 is 15 residues long. CDR3 DNA sequence: TGTGCCAGCAGTTTAGGAGGCCAGGGGCCAGAGACCCAGTACTTC. Residues: CASSLGGQGPETQYF.

The rearrangement links TRBV18 to TRBJ1-5; 8 bases agree with TRBD1. This CDR3 region has 18 residues. The germline V gene has CDR1 KGHSH and CDR2 LQKENI. V was pared by 3 bases and J by 9 bases, with 19 bases of the junction left unmatched. The chain's CDR3 is CASSPPIQGARGNSPQHF. The CDR3 DNA is TGTGCCAGCTCACCTCCTATTCAGGGGGCGCGGGGAAATTCGCCCCAGCATTTT.

This clonotype was counted many times. The V call is TRBV12-3 or TRBV12-4, the J call TRBJ2-1, with a weak D call TRBD1 (6 bases). V was clipped by 2 bases and J by 5 bases, with 10 bases between them. The CDR3 totals 14 residues. The CDR3 DNA is TGTGCCAGCAGTTTACCCCAGGGGAACAATGAGCAGTTCTTC. Amino acid sequence: CASSLPQGNNEQFF.

This sequence joins TRBV20-1 and TRBJ1-1, with D uncertain. The CDR3 has 13 residues. From germline, CDR1 is DFQATT and CDR2 SNEGSKA (reference sequence). V was trimmed by 5 bases and J by 8 bases, leaving 18 bases between them. CDR3 in amino acids: CSAYPEVPVEAFF. Here the CDR3 DNA reads TGCAGTGCTTACCCGGAGGTGCCGGTGGAAGCTTTCTTT.

This clonotype showed up just a few times. V is TRBV5-1 and J is TRBJ2-5; D possibly corresponds to TRBD1 (5 bases). V lost 1 base and J lost 5, with 15 bases in between. The CDR3 is 15 residues long. Germline CDR1 and CDR2: SGHRS and YFSETQ. The CDR3 region is CASSLPLTVEETQYF. In DNA, the CDR3 is TGCGCCAGCAGCTTGCCCTTGACAGTAGAGGAGACCCAGTACTTC.

The chain has TRBV7-8 and TRBJ2-3; no clear D gene. The CDR3 runs to 13 residues. Germline V gene lookup returns CDR1 SGHVS and CDR2 FQNEAQ. V lost 8 bases to trimming and J lost 0 bases, with 9 bases between them. CDR3: CASRFKSTDTQYF. In DNA, the CDR3 is TGTGCCAGCCGGTTCAAAAGCACAGATACGCAGTATTTT.

The chain carries TRBV7-9 and TRBJ2-7; 7 bases line up with TRBD2. The CDR3 contains 14 residues. Per germline, CDR1 SEHNR and CDR2 FQNEAQ (reference sequence). The V and J ends lost 5 bases and 4 bases, in that order; junction bases with no gene match: 8. This CDR3 reads CASSTGRSNYEQYF. CDR3 sequence (DNA): TGTGCCAGCAGCACCGGGAGGTCAAATTACGAGCAGTACTTC. The full variable domain, its missing parts supplied by reference TRBV7-9 and TRBJ2-7, is DTGVSQNPRHKITKRGQNVTFRCDPISEHNRLYWYRQTLGQGPEFLTYFQNEAQLEKSRLLSDRFSAERPKGSFSTLEIQRTEQGDSAMYLCASSTGRSNYEQYFGPGTRLTVT.

The sample holds a few counts of this clonotype. V usage is TRBV12-3 or TRBV12-4 and J usage is TRBJ2-1; D possibly corresponds to TRBD2 (7 bases). Deletions cut 6 bases from V and 8 bases from J, with 14 bases between. The CDR3 is 13 residues long. CDR3 coding DNA: TGTGCCAGCAGCCGGGGGGCCGTGTATGAGCAGTTCTTC. Protein sequence: CASSRGAVYEQFF.

This clonotype was found a few times. V usage is TRBV30 and J usage is TRBJ1-2; D is unclear. The CDR3 is 13 residues long. Trimming removed 5 bases from V and 8 bases from J, with 18 bases in between. Germline V lookup: CDR1 GTSNPN, CDR2 SVGIG (reference sequence). The CDR3 DNA is TGTGCCTGGTCGGACGTGCCCTCCACGGGCTACACCTTC. Protein: CAWSDVPSTGYTF.

This clonotype has more than one count but fewer than ten. The chain recombines TRBV20-1 with TRBJ1-5; D unresolved. The CDR3 loop spans 13 amino acids. Germline values: CDR1 DFQATT, CDR2 SNEGSKA (reference sequence). The germline V and J ends were trimmed by 0 bases and 0 bases, with 3 bases remaining between them. Here the CDR3 reads CSAREDSNQPQHF. The CDR3 region has the DNA TGCAGTGCTAGAGAGGATAGCAATCAGCCCCAGCATTTT.

The rearrangement links TRBV6-6 to TRBJ1-5; D may be TRBD1 (6 bases). The CDR3 consists of 13 residues. Germline assignment: CDR1 MNHNY and CDR2 SVGAGI (reference sequence). V was cut by 5 bases and J by 9 bases, with 14 bases left in between. The CDR3 region is CASSQMQGLPQHF. Here the CDR3 DNA reads TGTGCCAGCAGTCAAATGCAGGGGCTGCCCCAGCATTTT.

Only a few counts were recorded for this clonotype. The rearrangement links TRBV7-9 to TRBJ1-2; D ambiguous. The CDR3 consists of 17 residues. CDR1 and CDR2 from the germline V gene are SEHNR and FQNEAQ (reference sequence). V was cut by 1 base and J by 2 bases, with 17 bases left in between. This CDR3 reads CASSLGSGLDFNYGYTF. CDR3 bases: TGTGCCAGCAGCTTAGGGTCAGGTCTAGACTTCAACTATGGCTACACCTTC.

This chain uses TRBV9 with TRBJ2-2; 7 nucleotides align to TRBD1. This CDR3 region has 15 residues. Germline CDR1 SGDLS, CDR2 YYNGEE. The V and J ends lost 0 bases and 7 bases, in that order; junction bases with no gene match: 6. In DNA, the CDR3 is TGTGCCAGCAGCGTAGAACAGGGGCATGGCGGGGAGCTGTTTTTT. It encodes CASSVEQGHGGELFF. Using reference TRBV9 and TRBJ2-2 for the parts outside the CDR3, the full variable domain is DSGVTQTPKHLITATGQRVTLRCSPRSGDLSVYWYQQSLDQGLQFLIQYYNGEERAKGNILERFSAQQFPDLHSELNLSSLELGDSALYFCASSVEQGHGGELFFGEGSRLTVL.